The 21 T cell receptor beta chains in this list originate from one sample, sequenced in a study of T cells in Graves' hyperthyroidism and ophthalmopathy. TCR beta CDR3 regions were amplified from RNA transcripts. When the TCR CDR3 underwent first-round RT-PCR, the HTBI primer set was used. TCRdb independently ran MiXCR on the multiplex PCR reads; one entry per CDR3 protein. This sample yields fewer than 200,000 distinct CDR3 sequences, of which about 9% are seen a single time; roughly a fifth belongs to the top ten. Input material: blood. The origin of the receptors is a woman aged 18-30 years with Graves' hyperthyroidism that later progressed to Graves' ophthalmopathy.

Many counts were recorded for this clonotype. The chain is built from TRBV6-1 and TRBJ1-5; 9 nucleotides agree with TRBD1. In germline, CDR1 is MNHNS, CDR2 SASEGT. The CDR3 covers 14 residues. V dropped 9 bases and J dropped 6; count of bases not matched to a gene: 9. CDR3 bases: TGTGCCAGTCGGCCCGGGACAGGGCGTCAGCCCCAGCATTTT. It is translated as CASRPGTGRQPQHF.

The rearrangement uses TRBV6-1 and TRBJ1-1; D uncertain. Trimming left V 1 base short and J 6 bases short, with 9 bases between. The CDR3 spans 13 residues. The germline CDR1 and CDR2 sequences are MNHNS and SASEGT. The CDR3 protein is CASSEEYFAEAFF. The DNA for the CDR3 is TGTGCCAGCAGTGAAGAGTATTTCGCTGAAGCTTTCTTT.

This clonotype was recorded a few times. This sequence joins TRBV6-1 and TRBJ2-3; the D is unclear. Per the germline V gene, CDR1 is MNHNS and CDR2 is SASEGT. With 5 bases removed from V and 4 bases from J, the gap between germline ends came to 10 bases. The CDR3 spans 13 residues. The CDR3 region has the DNA TGTGCCAGCAGTTCCACCCTAGCAGATACGCAGTATTTT. Translated: CASSSTLADTQYF.

There are many counts of this clonotype. This chain connects TRBV29-1 to TRBJ2-1, with 9 bases that match TRBD2. CDR3 length: 14 amino acids. V gave up 4 bases and J gave up 0 bases; unmatched junction bases: 1. Germline V CDR1 and CDR2: SQVTM, ANQGSEA. CDR3 bases: TGCAGCGTTGTTAGCGGGAGCTCCTACAATGAGCAGTTCTTC. Translated: CSVVSGSSYNEQFF.

This clonotype was detected ten times or more. The chain combines TRBV28 with TRBJ2-4; weak D call: TRBD2 (6 bases). Germline loops: CDR1 MDHEN, CDR2 SYDVKM. The CDR3 loop spans 14 amino acids. V lost 2 bases and J 4 bases, leaving 9 bases between the germline ends. The CDR3 DNA follows: TGTGCCAGCAGTTTAGTAGCGGCGAAAAACATTCAGTACTTC. Translation: CASSLVAAKNIQYF.

This clonotype was counted at least ten times. The chain carries TRBV7-9 and TRBJ2-7, with 14 bases identical to TRBD2. The germline gives CDR1 SEHNR, CDR2 FQNEAQ (reference sequence). The CDR3 runs to 18 residues. Trimming took 5 bases from V and 6 from J; bases not matched to a gene: 15. CDR3 nucleotides: TGTGCCAGCAGCGAACCGGGACGGGGACTAGCGGGAGTTGGCGAGCAGTACTTC. It specifies CASSEPGRGLAGVGEQYF.

The sample holds many counts of this clonotype. The chain links TRBV7-3 to TRBJ2-1, with 13 bases fitting TRBD2. V gave up 5 bases and J gave up 7 bases; unmatched junction bases: 8. The length of the CDR3 is 16 residues. Germline CDR1 and CDR2: SGHTA and FQGTGA. CDR3 DNA sequence: TGTGCCAGCAGCCCTGATGGACTAGCGGGAGTGAATGAGCAGTTCTTC. It encodes CASSPDGLAGVNEQFF.

The V gene is TRBV7-9, the J gene TRBJ2-5; possible D gene TRBD2, 5 bases. CDR3 length: 16 residues. Trimming took 0 bases from V and 1 from J, leaving 12 bases between them. CDR1 is SEHNR and CDR2 is FQNEAQ in the germline V gene (reference sequence). The CDR3 spells CASSLAGVVSQETQYF. CDR3 DNA: TGTGCCAGCAGCTTAGCCGGGGTAGTCTCCCAAGAGACCCAGTACTTC. Supplemented by reference TRBV7-9 and TRBJ2-5, the full variable domain reads DTGVSQNPRHKITKRGQNVTFRCDPISEHNRLYWYRQTLGQGPEFLTYFQNEAQLEKSRLLSDRFSAERPKGSFSTLEIQRTEQGDSAMYLCASSLAGVVSQETQYFGPGTRLLVL.

This clonotype was counted many times. The rearrangement joins TRBV5-8 to TRBJ2-3; TRBD2 aligns across 16 bases. The germline V gene has CDR1 SGHTS and CDR2 YDEGEE. Trimming took 5 bases from V and 5 from J; bases not matched to a gene: 5. This CDR3 contains 16 residues. The CDR3, as DNA: TGTGCCAGCAGTCCCGGGACTAGCGGGGGGGGAGATACGCAGTATTTT. The encoded protein is CASSPGTSGGGDTQYF.

This clonotype showed up many times. This chain's CDR3 is CASSPGTGPDYYEQYF. Here the CDR3 DNA reads TGTGCCAGCAGTCCCGGGACAGGGCCCGATTATTACGAGCAGTACTTC. The rearrangement links TRBV12-3 or TRBV12-4 to TRBJ2-7; TRBD1 matches 9 bases. This CDR3 contains 16 residues. The V segment lost 5 bases and the J segment 4 bases; nucleotides outside the gene matches: 12.

This clonotype turned up a few times. The chain couples TRBV19 to TRBJ2-3; TRBD2 matches 8 bases. CDR3 length equals 16 residues. J gave up 1 base and V 3 bases, and 6 bases lay outside the gene matches. The germline CDR1 and CDR2 sequences are LNHDA and SQIVND (reference sequence). This CDR3 reads CASSMTLAGGTDTQYF. The CDR3 nucleotides are TGTGCCAGTAGTATGACGCTAGCGGGTGGCACAGATACGCAGTATTTT.

At least ten counts were recorded for this clonotype. This rearrangement joins TRBV20-1 to TRBJ2-7, with 8 bases that match TRBD1. V trimming: 3 bases; J trimming: 7 bases; junction bases outside the gene matches: 5. The CDR3 consists of 12 residues. The V gene's germline CDR1 is DFQATT and CDR2 SNEGSKA (reference sequence). The CDR3 DNA reads as TGCAGTGCTAGTGACAGGGGAAGGGAGCAGTACTTC. Residues: CSASDRGREQYF.

There are many counts of this clonotype. The CDR3 spells CASTRGGADTQYF. The CDR3 nucleotides are TGTGCCAGCACTAGGGGGGGGGCAGATACGCAGTATTTT. V usage is TRBV28 and J usage is TRBJ2-3; tentatively, D is TRBD2 (7 bases). The CDR3 has 13 residues. CDR1 is MDHEN and CDR2 is SYDVKM in the germline V gene. Trimming pared 7 bases from V and 4 bases from J, leaving 12 bases between.

At least ten counts were recorded for this clonotype. This CDR3 is CASSPHRVATTGELFF. The CDR3 DNA reads TGTGCCAGCAGCCCACATCGGGTGGCGACTACCGGGGAGCTGTTTTTT. The V gene is TRBV7-9, the J gene TRBJ2-2; no definite D call. CDR3 size: 16 residues. In germline, CDR1 is SEHNR, CDR2 FQNEAQ (reference sequence). V lost 5 bases, J lost 5 bases, and 18 bases lay in between. Variable domain in full (rest from reference TRBV7-9 and TRBJ2-2): DTGVSQNPRHKITKRGQNVTFRCDPISEHNRLYWYRQTLGQGPEFLTYFQNEAQLEKSRLLSDRFSAERPKGSFSTLEIQRTEQGDSAMYLCASSPHRVATTGELFFGEGSRLTVL.

In its sample, this clonotype was seen many times. This chain joins TRBV6-6 and TRBJ1-6, with D possibly TRBD1 on 6 matching bases. V gave up 2 bases and J gave up 5 bases, with 10 bases separating them. This CDR3 has 15 amino acids. Germline V lookup: CDR1 MNHNY, CDR2 SVGAGI (reference sequence). In DNA form, the CDR3 reads TGTGCCAGCAGTTACCGACAGGAAGATAATTCACCCCTCCACTTT. Amino acid sequence: CASSYRQEDNSPLHF.

The CDR3, as DNA: TGTGCCAGCAGAGGGCGCAGGTCGGGCACCGGGGAGCTGTTTTTT. Encoded protein: CASRGRRSGTGELFF. The chain carries TRBV6-2 or TRBV6-3 and TRBJ2-2, with D unresolved. The CDR3 length is 15 residues. CDR1 is MNHEY and CDR2 is SVGEGT in the germline V gene. V was cut by 6 bases and J by 4 bases, with 15 bases left in between.

There are a few counts of this clonotype. This clone may be a read error of a much larger clone one base away. The CDR3 region is CASSLPGGDGSYEQYF. Written as DNA, the CDR3 is TGTGCCAGCAGCCTACCAGGGGGGGATGGCTCCTACGAGCAGTACTTC. V usage is TRBV11-2 and J usage is TRBJ2-7; D may correspond to TRBD1 or TRBD2 (7 bases each). The V and J ends lost 5 bases and 0 bases respectively, with 17 bases between them. This CDR3 has 16 amino acids. CDR1 and CDR2 (germline): SGHAT, FQNNGV.

In its sample, this clonotype was seen a few times. The V gene is TRBV5-6, the J gene TRBJ2-7; D is ambiguous. CDR3 length: 12 residues. Germline-derived CDR1 and CDR2 are SGHDT and YYEEEE. Trimming stripped 1 base from V and 5 bases from J, with 7 bases between. CDR3 coding DNA: TGTGCCAGCAGCTTGTTTTACGACGAGCAGTACTTC. Its protein is CASSLFYDEQYF.

J is TRBJ1-1 and V is TRBV18, with D perhaps matching TRBD1 (5 bases). Looked up from germline, CDR1 is KGHSH and CDR2 is LQKENI. Trimming cost V 3 bases and J 4 bases, with 18 bases left between them. This CDR3 comprises 16 residues. CDR3 in amino acids: CASSPYLQEASTEAFF. CDR3 sequence (DNA): TGTGCCAGCTCACCTTACCTACAGGAAGCGAGCACTGAAGCTTTCTTT.

This clonotype came up many times. The rearrangement joins TRBV3-1 to TRBJ1-5, with unresolved D. CDR1 and CDR2 (germline): LGHDT, YNNKEL (reference sequence). This CDR3 is 15 amino acids long. Trimming took off 0 bases at V and 6 bases at J, with 12 bases between the two ends. The CDR3, as DNA: TGTGCCAGCAGCCAAGACAGCAGGCGGGGTCAGCCCCAGCATTTT. Protein sequence: CASSQDSRRGQPQHF. Using reference TRBV3-1 and TRBJ1-5 for the parts outside the CDR3, the full variable domain is DTAVSQTPKYLVTQMGNDKSIKCEQNLGHDTMYWYKQDSKKFLKIMFSYNNKELIINETVPNRFSPKSPDKAHLNLHINSLELGDSAVYFCASSQDSRRGQPQHFGDGTRLSIL.

This clonotype was seen repeatedly, ten times or more. The J gene is TRBJ2-1, the V gene TRBV20-1; 11 positions match TRBD2. CDR1 is DFQATT, CDR2 SNEGSKA, per germline (reference sequence). CDR3 length: 14 residues. J was trimmed by 6 bases and V by 6 bases; bases with no gene match: 7. CDR3 loop: CSARLAGYRNEQFF. CDR3 DNA: TGCAGTGCAAGACTAGCGGGATATCGCAATGAGCAGTTCTTC.